Given below is one T cell receptor (beta chain) in context. Its antigen is unknown. The data were produced by immunoSEQ multiplex PCR, yet TCRdb's version contains in-frame clones alone and is incomplete. The table shows almost 15,000 clones, with more than 65% occurring only once. This record comes from a study of vaccination effects on CD4 cells after COVID-19. Trimming cost V 0 bases and J 2 bases, with 8 bases left between them. CDR3 size: 14 residues. Germline V gene data show CDR1 as WSHSY and CDR2 as SAAADI. Under the ViraFEST assay, PBMC were stimulated with viral peptide pools so that antigen-specific CD4+ T cells expanded. Sequencing was performed afterwards. Once cultured for nine to ten days, the cells underwent separation to obtain CD4+ T cells. Either the BNT162b2 or mRNA-1273 vaccine was given to participants in two doses.

The sequencing used CD4+ T cells from PBMCs cultured with HCoV-NL63 spike peptides, collected after COVID-19 vaccination. The clonotype comes from a human donor who received a COVID-19 vaccine. This chain joins TRBV10-2 and TRBJ2-7, with D possibly being TRBD1 or TRBD2 (6 bases each). Here the CDR3 DNA reads TGCGCCAGCAGTGAGTCGAGGGGGGCCTACGAGCAGTACTTC. This gives the protein CASSESRGAYEQYF.